This TCR beta chain appears in the sequencing data of a study of technical replicates of blood from a few donors. The protocol was immunoSEQ multiplex PCR, while the TCRdb copy is restricted to in-frame clones and leaves out a portion. The table lists tens of thousands of clones, 92% of them singletons. The CDR3 is made up of 12 amino acids. The germline V gene encodes CDR1 SGHKS and CDR2 YYEKEE (reference sequence). V lost 1 base, J lost 4 bases, and 5 bases lay in between. Sample: T cells isolated from PBMCs. The receptor was derived from a human donor in good health. The chain recombines TRBV5-5 with TRBJ1-2; D gene uncertain. The CDR3 region is CASSLPGYGYTF. CDR3 DNA: TGTGCCAGCAGCTTGCCAGGCTATGGCTACACCTTC.